This entry lists 19 T cell receptor beta chains sequenced from one sample in a study of early T cells in non-severe SARS-CoV-2 infection. TCRdb re-called the 5' RACE reads through MiXCR, storing one row per CDR3 protein. The sample includes roughly 35,000 distinct CDR3 sequences, 3.5% to 4% of them seen just once. The sequencing sample was made of whole blood. The receptors derive from an adult who was a healthcare worker with PCR-confirmed SARS-CoV-2 infection or an uninfected control (not recorded which).

The sample holds many counts of this clonotype. In DNA, the CDR3 is TGTGCCAGCTCACCGAAAGAGACCCAGTACTTC. Protein: CASSPKETQYF. The rearrangement joins TRBV18 to TRBJ2-5; D not resolved. The germline V gene has CDR1 KGHSH and CDR2 LQKENI. CDR3 length equals 11 residues. Trimming cost V 3 bases and J 3 bases, with 2 bases left between them. The full variable domain, completed using reference TRBV18 and TRBJ2-5, is NAGVMQNPRHLVRRRGQEARLRCSPMKGHSHVYWYRQLPEEGLKFMVYLQKENIIDESGMPKERFSAEFPKEGPSILRIQQVVRGDSAAYFCASSPKETQYFGPGTRLLVL.

Comments on this clonotype: A read error may be the cause here, since a much bigger clone is one base away. This sequence joins TRBV20-1 and TRBJ2-7, with D tentatively TRBD1 (5 bases). CDR1 and CDR2 from the germline V gene are DFQATT and SNEGSKA (reference sequence). This CDR3 has 12 residues. The V gene lost 3 bases and the J gene lost 7 bases, with 13 bases spanning the gap. CDR3 DNA: TGCAGTGCTAGTGCAGGGTCCGGGGAGCAGTACTTC. Encoded protein: CSASAGSGEQYF.

This clonotype was seen many times. The rearrangement joins TRBV20-1 to TRBJ2-3; D perhaps matches TRBD2 (6 bases). This CDR3 contains 13 residues. From germline, CDR1 is DFQATT and CDR2 SNEGSKA (reference sequence). Trimming took off 6 bases at V and 2 bases at J, with 12 bases between the two ends. CDR3 nucleotide sequence: TGCAGTGCGGCGGAGGGCAACACAGATACGCAGTATTTT. This codes for CSAAEGNTDTQYF.

In this sample, this clonotype turned up many times. V usage is TRBV29-1 and J usage is TRBJ2-7; no firm D call. Germline values: CDR1 SQVTM, CDR2 ANQGSEA. Trimming took 4 bases from V and 5 from J, leaving 12 bases between them. The CDR3 loop spans 12 amino acids. For the CDR3, the DNA is TGCAGCGTTGTTGCAGCCCGGGACGAGCAGTACTTC. Residues: CSVVAARDEQYF.

In this sample, this clonotype turned up many times. V and J are TRBV11-2 and TRBJ2-1; TRBD1 is a possible D gene (5 bases). The CDR3 has 15 amino acids. The germline V and J ends were trimmed by 2 bases and 6 bases, with 14 bases remaining between them. Germline-derived CDR1 and CDR2 are SGHAT and FQNNGV. The CDR3 sequence: CASSLRERTSNEQFF. CDR3 DNA sequence: TGTGCCAGCAGCTTAAGGGAACGGACAAGCAATGAGCAGTTCTTC.

There are many counts of this clonotype. This sequence joins TRBV25-1 and TRBJ2-1, with 7 bases matching TRBD2. The CDR3 spans 16 residues. V was pared by 3 bases and J by 7 bases, with 12 bases of the junction left unmatched. Germline V gene lookup returns CDR1 MGHDK and CDR2 SYGVNS. Here the CDR3 reads CASSDLGGGPWNEQFF. CDR3 DNA sequence: TGTGCCAGCAGTGATCTCGGGGGAGGGCCGTGGAATGAGCAGTTCTTC.

The sample holds a few counts of this clonotype. The chain links TRBV4-3 to TRBJ2-2; no definite D call. The germline V gene has CDR1 LGHNA and CDR2 YSLEER. With 2 bases removed from V and 4 bases from J, the gap between germline ends came to 11 bases. This CDR3 is built from 15 residues. Here the CDR3 DNA reads TGCGCCAGCAGCCAACTATTGTCGATCACCGGGGAGCTGTTTTTT. This codes for CASSQLLSITGELFF.

This clonotype has a count of ten or more. The gene calls are TRBV20-1 and TRBJ1-1; D gene ambiguous. V dropped 1 base and J dropped 3 bases, with 12 bases sitting between them. The CDR3 is made up of 14 amino acids. Germline V gene sequence: CDR1 DFQATT, CDR2 SNEGSKA (reference sequence). DNA of the CDR3: TGCAGTGCTAGAGCTAAGGGCGGGCACACTGAAGCTTTCTTT. Its protein is CSARAKGGHTEAFF.

This clonotype was counted ten times or more. The chain links TRBV4-1 to TRBJ1-1; D unresolved. This CDR3 has 12 residues. V gave up 1 base and J gave up 3 bases, with 3 bases separating them. From germline, CDR1 is MGHRA and CDR2 YSYEKL. The CDR3 nucleotides are TGCGCCAGCAGCCAAGCGTACACTGAAGCTTTCTTT. It encodes CASSQAYTEAFF.

The table lists this clonotype with a few counts. The chain employs TRBV4-2 and TRBJ1-4; D is perhaps TRBD1 (5 bases). Germline-derived CDR1 and CDR2 are LGHNA and YNFKEQ. Trimming pared 4 bases from V and 0 bases from J, leaving 12 bases between. The CDR3 is 16 amino acids. The CDR3 coding sequence is TGTGCCAGCAGCCGTGTAGGGGCTGCAACTAATGAAAAACTGTTTTTT. Its protein is CASSRVGAATNEKLFF.

This clonotype occurred many times. The genes are TRBV4-2 and TRBJ1-6; a possible D gene is TRBD1 (6 bases). V dropped 0 bases and J dropped 5 bases, with 11 bases sitting between them. The CDR3 covers 16 residues. Germline-derived CDR1 and CDR2 are LGHNA and YNFKEQ. The CDR3, as DNA: TGTGCCAGCAGCCAAGATAGACAGGCCAATAATTCACCCCTCCACTTT. Protein product: CASSQDRQANNSPLHF.

This clonotype was observed many times. The chain combines TRBV19 with TRBJ2-2; possibly TRBD1 for D (6 bases). The germline V gene has CDR1 LNHDA and CDR2 SQIVND (reference sequence). The CDR3 runs to 16 residues. V was cut by 9 bases and J by 1 base, with 18 bases left in between. CDR3 DNA sequence: TGTGCCAGAAGTGACAGGACACCAATGAACACCGGGGAGCTGTTTTTT. This codes for CARSDRTPMNTGELFF.

This clonotype was found many times. The genes are TRBV3-1 and TRBJ1-5; D uncertain. Trimming left V 5 bases short and J 3 bases short, with 11 bases between. This CDR3 has 14 amino acids. Germline lookup yields CDR1 LGHDT and CDR2 YNNKEL (reference sequence). CDR3 sequence reads: CASSFQVDNQPQHF. In DNA, the CDR3 is TGTGCCAGCAGCTTTCAGGTGGACAATCAGCCCCAGCATTTT.

This clonotype was seen ten or more times. This sequence joins TRBV3-1 and TRBJ2-7; possible D gene TRBD2, 6 bases. Per the germline V gene, CDR1 is LGHDT and CDR2 is YNNKEL (reference sequence). With 1 base removed from V and 4 bases from J, the gap between germline ends came to 11 bases. The CDR3 sequence is 14 residues long. CDR3 sequence reads: CASSQGRGRYEQYF. The CDR3 bases are TGTGCCAGCAGCCAAGGGCGGGGCAGATACGAGCAGTACTTC.

At least ten counts were recorded for this clonotype. V is TRBV15 and J is TRBJ2-7; a possible D gene is TRBD1 (6 bases). The CDR3 runs 13 residues. Trimming stripped 2 bases from V and 7 bases from J, with 12 bases between. The V gene's germline CDR1 is LNHNV and CDR2 YYDKDF (reference sequence). The CDR3 reads CATSRKNQGEQYF. The CDR3 coding sequence is TGTGCCACCAGCAGAAAAAACCAGGGGGAGCAGTACTTC.

This clonotype was seen repeatedly, ten times or more. The chain combines TRBV27 with TRBJ1-5, with 9 nucleotides matching TRBD1. The CDR3 sequence is 16 residues long. Germline loops: CDR1 MNHEY, CDR2 SMNVEV (reference sequence). V lost 8 bases, J lost 10 bases, and 18 bases stayed unmatched. The CDR3 is CASHPGQGLTNLPQHF. The CDR3 DNA is TGTGCCAGCCATCCGGGACAGGGCCTAACCAATCTACCCCAGCATTTT.

This clonotype has a count of ten or more. This rearrangement joins TRBV20-1 to TRBJ1-1, with D perhaps TRBD1 (5 bases). The V and J ends lost 6 bases and 3 bases respectively, with 14 bases between them. The CDR3 is 13 residues long. Germline V CDR1 and CDR2: DFQATT, SNEGSKA (reference sequence). As DNA, the CDR3 is TGCAGTGCCCGCCCCTCGACAGACACTGAAGCTTTCTTT. Protein sequence: CSARPSTDTEAFF.

This clonotype was counted many times. The V call is TRBV20-1, the J call TRBJ2-1, with D possibly being TRBD2 (6 bases). Deletions cut 5 bases from V and 2 bases from J, with 13 bases between. This CDR3 comprises 14 residues. Germline V gene lookup returns CDR1 DFQATT and CDR2 SNEGSKA (reference sequence). For the CDR3, the DNA is TGCAGTGCTGCGACCGGGACTCCCTACAATGAGCAGTTCTTC. It is translated as CSAATGTPYNEQFF.

This clonotype was counted ten times or more. The rearrangement joins TRBV19 to TRBJ2-7; 7 nucleotides line up with TRBD2. CDR3 length: 15 residues. With V trimmed by 4 bases and J by 5 bases, 11 bases remained unmatched. Germline-derived CDR1 and CDR2 are LNHDA and SQIVND (reference sequence). CDR3 protein: CASSNRGRSGDEQYF. CDR3 nucleotide sequence: TGTGCCAGTAGTAATCGCGGGAGATCGGGCGACGAGCAGTACTTC.